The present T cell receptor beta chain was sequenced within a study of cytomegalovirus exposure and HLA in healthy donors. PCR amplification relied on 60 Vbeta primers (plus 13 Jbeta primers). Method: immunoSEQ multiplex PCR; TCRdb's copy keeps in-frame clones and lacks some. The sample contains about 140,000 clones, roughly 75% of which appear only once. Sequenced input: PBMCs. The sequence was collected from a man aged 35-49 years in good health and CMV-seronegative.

As DNA, the CDR3 is TGCAGCGTTGATGCCAGGGCCCCCGGGGAGCTGTTTTTT. It specifies CSVDARAPGELFF. V is TRBV29-1 and J is TRBJ2-2; D perhaps matches TRBD1 (5 bases). The V and J ends lost 3 bases and 6 bases respectively, with 11 bases between them. The CDR3 contains 13 residues. Germline CDR1 is SQVTM and CDR2 is ANQGSEA.